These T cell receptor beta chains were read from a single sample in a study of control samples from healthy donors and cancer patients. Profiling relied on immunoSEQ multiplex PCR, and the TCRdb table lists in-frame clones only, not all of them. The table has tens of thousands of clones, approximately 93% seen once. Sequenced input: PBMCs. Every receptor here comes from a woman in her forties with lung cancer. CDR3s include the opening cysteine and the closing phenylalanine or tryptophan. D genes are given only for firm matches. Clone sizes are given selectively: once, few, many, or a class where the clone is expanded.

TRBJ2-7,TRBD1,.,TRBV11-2,TGTGCCAGCAGCGACCCGGGACAGGGGCTTTCCTACGAGCAGTACTTC,CASSDPGQGLSYEQYF
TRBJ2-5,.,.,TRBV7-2,TGTGCCAGCGCCCGGGTCCAAGAGACCCAGTACTTC,CASARVQETQYF
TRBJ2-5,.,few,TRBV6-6,TGTGCCAGCTCCAGCACTATAGAGACCCAGTACTTC,CASSSTIETQYF
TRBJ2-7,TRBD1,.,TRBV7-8,TGTGCCAGCAGCTCATCCATTCCGGGACAGGGAATTTACGAGCAGTACTTC,CASSSSIPGQGIYEQYF
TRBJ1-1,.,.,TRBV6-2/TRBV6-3,TGTGCCAGCAGTTACAGGGATGGAGCTGAAGCTTTCTTT,CASSYRDGAEAFF
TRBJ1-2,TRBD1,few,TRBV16,TGTGCCAGCAGCCAAGTGGGACAGATCTATGGCTACACCTTC,CASSQVGQIYGYTF
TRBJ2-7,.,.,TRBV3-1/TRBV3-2,TGTGCCAGCAGCCCGGACTGGGCCGGCTCCTACGAGCAGTACTTC,CASSPDWAGSYEQYF
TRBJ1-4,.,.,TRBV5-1,TGCGCCAGCAGCTTGCGGGGGGCCCAAGAAAAACTGTTTTTT,CASSLRGAQEKLFF
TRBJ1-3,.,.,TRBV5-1,TGCGCCAGCAGCTTGGTGGGCGACTCTGGAAACACCATATATTTT,CASSLVGDSGNTIYF
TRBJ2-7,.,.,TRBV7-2,TGTGCCAGCAGCTTGGGCGGCTGGGATGACGAGCAGTACTTC,CASSLGGWDDEQYF
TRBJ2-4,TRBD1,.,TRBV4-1,TGCGCCAGCAGCCAAGATTCGGACAGGGGAGGCAACATTCAGTACTTC,CASSQDSDRGGNIQYF
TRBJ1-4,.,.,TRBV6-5,TGTGCCAGCAGATCGGACACCCTGGCGGGTGAAAAACTGTTTTTT,CASRSDTLAGEKLFF
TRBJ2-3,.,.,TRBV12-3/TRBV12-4,TGTGCCAGCCAAACAGGCCGCACAGATACGCAGTATTTT,CASQTGRTDTQYF
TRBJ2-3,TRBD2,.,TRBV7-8,TGTGCCAGCAGCTTCCCTAGCGGGGGCGGGACAGATACGCAGTATTTT,CASSFPSGGGTDTQYF
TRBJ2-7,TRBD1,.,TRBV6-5,TGTGCCAGCAGAACAGACAGGGACCTAGGCGAGCAGTACTTC,CASRTDRDLGEQYF
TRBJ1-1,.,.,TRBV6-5,TGTGCCAGCAGTTACACCGCGGGTCGGACTGAAGCTTTCTTT,CASSYTAGRTEAFF
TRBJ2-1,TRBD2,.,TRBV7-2,TGTGCCAGCAGCTTGAGGGAGGGAGCACGAGAGCAGTTCTTC,CASSLREGAREQFF
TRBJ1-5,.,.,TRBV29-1,TGCAGCGTTGCCGACTATGCGGGGGATCAGCCCCAGCATTTT,CSVADYAGDQPQHF
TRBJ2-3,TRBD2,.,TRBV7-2,TGTGCCAGCAGCACAGGACTAGCGGGGGCCACAGATACGCAGTATTTT,CASSTGLAGATDTQYF
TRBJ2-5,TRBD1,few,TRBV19,TGTGCCAGTAGTAGGGGCCGGGGGACAGGGGACGAGACCCAGTACTTC,CASSRGRGTGDETQYF
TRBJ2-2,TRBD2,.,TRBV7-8,TGTGCCAGCAGCTTAGGCCTACTAGCGGGGTTAACCGGGGAGCTGTTTTTT,CASSLGLLAGLTGELFF
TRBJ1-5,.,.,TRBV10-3,TGTGCCATCAGTGAGTCTTCAGGCTTGGGCAATCAGCCCCAGCATTTT,CAISESSGLGNQPQHF
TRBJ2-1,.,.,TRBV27,TGTGCCAGCAGGCTAGGACTCAATGAGCAGTTCTTC,CASRLGLNEQFF
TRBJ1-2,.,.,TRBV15,TGTGCCACCAGCAGAGATCGAGATGGAGGGGACTACACCTTC,CATSRDRDGGDYTF
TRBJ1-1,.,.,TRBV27,TGTGCCAGCAGTTTATCAAGGGACACTGAAGCTTTCTTT,CASSLSRDTEAFF
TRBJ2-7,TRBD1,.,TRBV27,TGTGCCAGCCGACAGGGGTGGGAGTACGAGCAGTACTTC,CASRQGWEYEQYF
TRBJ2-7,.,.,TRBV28,TGTGCCAGCAGTAGCCACATGGCCTACTCCTACGAGCAGTACTTC,CASSSHMAYSYEQYF
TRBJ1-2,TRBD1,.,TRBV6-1,TGTGCCAGCAGTGAAAATAGGGCGACAGGGCCTGGTGGCTACACCTTC,CASSENRATGPGGYTF
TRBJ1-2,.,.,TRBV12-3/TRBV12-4,TGTGCCAGCAGCTCCGGGACGGGACAAAGCTACACCTTC,CASSSGTGQSYTF
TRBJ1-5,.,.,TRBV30,TGTGCCTGGGCCTTAAATGGGGATCAGCCCCAGCATTTT,CAWALNGDQPQHF
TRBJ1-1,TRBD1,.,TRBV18,TGTGCCAGCTCACCAAAGGGACAGGGGGCATTGAACACTGAAGCTTTCTTT,CASSPKGQGALNTEAFF
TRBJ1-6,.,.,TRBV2,TGTGCCAGCAGTGCGGGGGGGCCTCTAGAATCACCCCTCCACTTT,CASSAGGPLESPLHF
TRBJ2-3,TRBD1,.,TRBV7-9,TGTGCCAGCAGCCCCGACAGGGGGCCGACAGATACGCAGTATTTT,CASSPDRGPTDTQYF
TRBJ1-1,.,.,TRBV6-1,TGTGCCAGCAGTGAAGCGTTGGGGGGCTGGGGCACTGAAGCTTTCTTT,CASSEALGGWGTEAFF
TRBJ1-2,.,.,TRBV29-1,TGCAGCGTTCTAGGGGGCTATGGCTACACCTTC,CSVLGGYGYTF
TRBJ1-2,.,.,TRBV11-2,TGTGCCAGCAGCTTAGGACAGTTCTACACCTTC,CASSLGQFYTF
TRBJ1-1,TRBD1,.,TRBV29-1,TGCAGCGTAGCGACAGGGCCAGAAGCTTTCTTT,CSVATGPEAFF
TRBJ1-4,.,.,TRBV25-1,TGTGCCAGCAGTGAATCCGGAGGTGAAAAACTGTTTTTT,CASSESGGEKLFF
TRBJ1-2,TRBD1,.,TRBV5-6,TGTGCCAGCAGCTCCAAGCCGGGGACAGTCAAAGGGGGCGAGGGAGGCTACACCTTC,CASSSKPGTVKGGEGGYTF
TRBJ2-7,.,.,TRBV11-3,TGTGCCAGCAGCCCCCCCGAGCGGTCCTACGAGCAGTACTTC,CASSPPERSYEQYF
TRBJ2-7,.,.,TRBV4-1,TGCGCCAGCAGCCTACGTGGGGGGCTCAACGAGCAGTACTTC,CASSLRGGLNEQYF
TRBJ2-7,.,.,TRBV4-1,TGCGCCAGCAGCCTCAGGGGAACGGCGGAGGAGCAGTACTTC,CASSLRGTAEEQYF
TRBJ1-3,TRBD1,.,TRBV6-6,TGTGCCAGCGCCATGACAGGGTCTGGAAACACCATATATTTT,CASAMTGSGNTIYF
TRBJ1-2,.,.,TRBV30,TGTGCCTGGAGTTTGGTCGGTCGTGGCTACACCTTC,CAWSLVGRGYTF
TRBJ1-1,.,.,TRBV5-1,TGCGCCAGCAGCTTACCGGACGGCGCCACTGAAGCTTTCTTT,CASSLPDGATEAFF
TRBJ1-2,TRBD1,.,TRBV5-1,TGCGCCAGCAGCTTGACCTCCCAGGGGGCGCGGGACTATGGCTACACCTTC,CASSLTSQGARDYGYTF
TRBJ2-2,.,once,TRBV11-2,TGTGCCAGCAGCCTTCGACAGCCCAACGCCGGGGAGCTGTTTTTT,CASSLRQPNAGELFF
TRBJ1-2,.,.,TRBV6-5,TGTGCCAGCAACGAGGGGTTTCACTATGGCTACACCTTC,CASNEGFHYGYTF